The 19 T cell receptor beta chains given below trace back to one sample, sequenced in a study of cytomegalovirus exposure and HLA in healthy donors. The PCR contained 60 Vbeta and 13 Jbeta primers. The protocol was immunoSEQ multiplex PCR, while the TCRdb copy is restricted to in-frame clones and leaves out a portion. Here the sample spans about 160,000 clones, 60% to 85% being singletons. The sample comprised PBMCs. The receptors stem from a middle-aged woman in good health and CMV-seronegative.

The V call is TRBV19, the J call TRBJ2-3; no definite D call. CDR3 length equals 14 residues. CDR1 is LNHDA, CDR2 SQIVND, per germline (reference sequence). V gave up 5 bases and J gave up 3 bases, with 12 bases separating them. CDR3 in DNA: TGTGCCAGTAGTCCCGAGTTAGTGACAGATACGCAGTATTTT. Protein product: CASSPELVTDTQYF.

This clone is a singleton in its sample. One junction end does not reproduce the germline sequence, and a read error may be involved. The rearrangement joins TRBV4-1 to TRBJ1-6, with 7 bases that match TRBD1. The CDR3 loop spans 16 amino acids. CDR1 and CDR2 from the germline V gene are MGHRA and YSYEKL. This chain's CDR3 is CASRQEPGQYNSPLHF. CDR3 sequence (DNA): TGCGCCAGCAGACAAGAGCCGGGACAGTATAATTCACCCCTCCACTTT.

The chain has TRBV5-4 and TRBJ1-2, with D possibly matching TRBD1 (5 bases). V lost 4 bases, J lost 8 bases, and 18 bases lay in between. The CDR3 is 14 amino acids. Per the germline V gene, CDR1 is SGHNT and CDR2 is YYREEE (reference sequence). CDR3: CASSLSGAGKGYTF. The CDR3 nucleotides are TGTGCCAGCAGCCTCAGTGGGGCGGGAAAGGGCTACACCTTC.

Comment on this clone: The sample carries other DNA sequences with the same CDR3. The V gene is TRBV28, the J gene TRBJ1-1, with 9 bases matching TRBD1. CDR1 is MDHEN, CDR2 SYDVKM, per germline. This CDR3 is 11 amino acids long. V lost 6 bases and J lost 11; bases outside the gene matches: 4. The CDR3 spells CASRRDRVAFF. CDR3 sequence (DNA): TGTGCCAGCAGACGGGACAGGGTTGCTTTCTTT.

This chain joins TRBV4-2 and TRBJ2-3; TRBD2 matches 8 bases. This CDR3 has 15 amino acids. Germline loops: CDR1 LGHNA, CDR2 YNFKEQ. Unmatched junction bases numbered 5, after V lost 0 bases and J lost 6 bases. The CDR3 protein is CASSQETGGPDTQYF. The CDR3 bases are TGTGCCAGCAGCCAAGAAACGGGGGGGCCGGATACGCAGTATTTT.

The J gene is TRBJ1-6, the V gene TRBV6-5; D may be TRBD1 (5 bases). Between the trimmed V and J ends, which lost 5 bases and 4 bases, there was a span of 12 bases. Germline-derived CDR1 and CDR2 are MNHEY and SVGAGI. CDR3 length: 15 amino acids. The CDR3 DNA sequence: TGTGCCAGCAGTCCCGGGGGGGGGTATAATTCACCCCTCCACTTT. Amino acid sequence: CASSPGGGYNSPLHF.

The table lists this clone with a few counts. The rearrangement links TRBV2 to TRBJ1-5; tentatively, D is TRBD1 (6 bases). Trimming stripped 8 bases from V and 9 bases from J, with 20 bases between. Per the germline V gene, CDR1 is SNHLY and CDR2 is FYNNEI. The CDR3 contains 14 residues. The CDR3 is CASCTGTQASPQHF. DNA for the CDR3: TGTGCCAGCTGCACTGGGACACAAGCATCGCCCCAGCATTTT.

The chain is built from TRBV7-2 and TRBJ2-1; tentatively, D is TRBD2 (6 bases). Germline V gives CDR1 SGHTA, CDR2 FQGNSA. The CDR3 runs to 15 residues. The V and J ends lost 8 bases and 5 bases respectively, with 19 bases between them. CDR3 DNA: TGTGCCAGCCGTACCGGGACCCCGGGGGACAATGAGCAGTTCTTC. This sequence encodes CASRTGTPGDNEQFF.

This sequence joins TRBV2 and TRBJ1-4, with 9 bases fitting TRBD1. This CDR3 contains 13 residues. The germline V gene has CDR1 SNHLY and CDR2 FYNNEI. V gave up 10 bases and J gave up 5 bases; unmatched junction bases: 5. CDR3 in amino acids: CATGDRENEKLFF. CDR3 bases: TGTGCCACTGGGGACAGGGAAAATGAAAAACTGTTTTTT.

The chain links TRBV5-4 to TRBJ1-1, with 7 bases aligning to TRBD1. The CDR3 is made up of 14 amino acids. V lost 0 bases, J lost 5 bases, and 4 bases stayed unmatched. Looked up from germline, CDR1 is SGHNT and CDR2 is YYREEE (reference sequence). CDR3 sequence (DNA): TGTGCCAGCAGCTTGGACAGGGGTCGAACTGAAGCTTTCTTT. Its protein product is CASSLDRGRTEAFF.

The V call is TRBV2, the J call TRBJ1-1, with 8 bases identical to TRBD1. Unmatched junction bases numbered 4, after V lost 6 bases and J lost 4 bases. This CDR3 contains 13 residues. Looked up from germline, CDR1 is SNHLY and CDR2 is FYNNEI. The CDR3 DNA reads as TGTGCCAGCAGCATCGGACAGGGCACTGAAGCTTTCTTT. Its protein is CASSIGQGTEAFF.

The chain is built from TRBV10-1 and TRBJ2-3; 9 bases agree with TRBD1. CDR1 WNHNN and CDR2 SYGVQD come from the germline V gene (reference sequence). Losses at the gene ends were 6 bases for V and 4 bases for J; bases not matched to a gene: 5. The CDR3 has 14 amino acids. The CDR3 reads CASSERDRADTQYF. Written as DNA, the CDR3 is TGCGCCAGCAGCGAGAGGGACAGGGCAGATACGCAGTATTTT.

The chain employs TRBV2 and TRBJ1-5; D perhaps matches TRBD1 (5 bases). This CDR3 contains 14 residues. Germline V gene lookup returns CDR1 SNHLY and CDR2 FYNNEI. V lost 8 bases to trimming and J lost 1 base, with 12 bases between them. In DNA form, the CDR3 reads TGTGCCAGCTCCTCCTGGGGCAGCAATCAGCCCCAGCATTTT. Protein: CASSSWGSNQPQHF.

V usage is TRBV5-1 and J usage is TRBJ1-6; D is uncertain. The germline CDR1 and CDR2 sequences are SGHRS and YFSETQ. The CDR3 spans 14 residues. The V end was cut by 2 bases, the J end by 8 bases, with 11 bases between. The CDR3 region has the DNA TGCGCCAGCAGCTTTGGGCAGATTGATTCACCCCTCCACTTT. Encoded protein: CASSFGQIDSPLHF.

This rearrangement joins TRBV5-1 to TRBJ1-3; D may be TRBD1 (6 bases). CDR3 size: 13 residues. Per the germline V gene, CDR1 is SGHRS and CDR2 is YFSETQ. Trimming pared 2 bases from V and 4 bases from J, leaving 7 bases between. The CDR3 coding sequence is TGCGCCAGCAGCTTAACAGGGGGAAACACCATATATTTT. This translates into CASSLTGGNTIYF.

The V call is TRBV5-1, the J call TRBJ1-2; the D gene is possibly TRBD1 (6 bases). V was trimmed by 9 bases and J by 0 bases, leaving 24 bases between them. Per germline, CDR1 SGHRS and CDR2 YFSETQ. CDR3 length equals 17 residues. The CDR3 protein is CATTVGAGRTANYGYTF. The CDR3 nucleotides are TGCGCCACTACTGTGGGGGCCGGACGGACCGCTAACTATGGCTACACCTTC.

DNA for the CDR3: TGTGCCAGCAGCTTAACGGGGGTGTTTACAGATACGCAGTATTTT. Its translation is CASSLTGVFTDTQYF. The J gene is TRBJ2-3, the V gene TRBV11-3; D is possibly TRBD2 (6 bases). Germline CDR1 reads SGHNT; CDR2 reads YENEEA. CDR3 length: 15 residues. V lost 2 bases and J lost 3, with 12 bases in between.

The chain carries TRBV7-9 and TRBJ2-7, with 10 bases fitting TRBD1. The germline CDR1 and CDR2 sequences are SEHNR and FQNEAQ (reference sequence). With 5 bases clipped from V and 5 bases from J, the junction kept 12 bases outside the gene matches. The CDR3 runs 16 residues. The CDR3 region has the DNA TGTGCCAGCAGCGCTTTCCGTCGGACAGGGGGGGACGAGCAGTACTTC. It codes for CASSAFRRTGGDEQYF.

The genes are TRBV28 and TRBJ1-1; D is unclear. The V end lost 1 base, the J end lost 4 bases, and 16 bases lay between the germline ends. The germline V gene has CDR1 MDHEN and CDR2 SYDVKM. CDR3 size: 16 residues. CDR3 amino acids: CASSLFIPGGGTEAFF. The CDR3, as DNA: TGTGCCAGCAGTTTATTTATCCCAGGCGGAGGCACTGAAGCTTTCTTT.